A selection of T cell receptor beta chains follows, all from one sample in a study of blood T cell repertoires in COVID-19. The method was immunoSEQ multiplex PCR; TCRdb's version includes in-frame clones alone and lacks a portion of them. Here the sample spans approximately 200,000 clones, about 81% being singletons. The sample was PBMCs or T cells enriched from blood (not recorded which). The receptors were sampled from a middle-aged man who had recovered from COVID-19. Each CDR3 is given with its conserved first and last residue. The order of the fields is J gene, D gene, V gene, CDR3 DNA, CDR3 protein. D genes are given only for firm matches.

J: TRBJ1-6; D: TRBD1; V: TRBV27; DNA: TGTGCCAGCAGTTCCATCCTTACCCCGGGACAGAATAATTCACCCCTCCACTTT; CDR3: CASSSILTPGQNNSPLHF
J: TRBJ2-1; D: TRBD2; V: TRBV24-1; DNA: TGTGCCACCAGTGACAGCGGGAGAGTCTACAATGAGCAGTTCTTC; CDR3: CATSDSGRVYNEQFF
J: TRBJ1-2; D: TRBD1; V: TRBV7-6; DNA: TGTGCCAGCAGCTTGGGACAGGGGTCTTATGGCTACACCTTC; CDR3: CASSLGQGSYGYTF
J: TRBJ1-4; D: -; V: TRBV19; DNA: TGTGCCAGTCTTCAGGGGATTAATGAAAAACTGTTTTTT; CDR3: CASLQGINEKLFF
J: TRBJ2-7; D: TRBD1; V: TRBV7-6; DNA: TGTGCCAGCAGCTTAGTTGGGACAGGGTGGTACGAGCAGTACTTC; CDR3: CASSLVGTGWYEQYF
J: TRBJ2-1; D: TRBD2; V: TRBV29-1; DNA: TGCAGCGTTGAACGACTAGCGGGAGGGTACAATGAGCAGTTCTTC; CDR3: CSVERLAGGYNEQFF
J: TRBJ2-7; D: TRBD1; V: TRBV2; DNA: TGTGCCAGCAGGACAGGGAGAGCCGCGAACGAGCAGTACTTC; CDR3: CASRTGRAANEQYF
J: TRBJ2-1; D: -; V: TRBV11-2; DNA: TGTGCCAGCAGCTTAGATCTTGGCTGGAGAGAGCAGTTCTTC; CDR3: CASSLDLGWREQFF
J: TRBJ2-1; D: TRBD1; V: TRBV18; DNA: TGTGCCAGCTCACCGACAAGACAGGGGGATGAGCAGTTCTTC; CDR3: CASSPTRQGDEQFF
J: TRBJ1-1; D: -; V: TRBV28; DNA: TGTGCCAGCAGTCCCGTCACTCCGCGAGCTGAAGCTTTCTTT; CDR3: CASSPVTPRAEAFF
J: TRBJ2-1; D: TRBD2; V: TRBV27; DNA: TGTGCCAGCAGTTTACCAAAAGGACTAGCGGGAAACTATGAGCAGTTCTTC; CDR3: CASSLPKGLAGNYEQFF
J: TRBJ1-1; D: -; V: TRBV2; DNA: TGTGCCAGCAGTGAGACTCGGGGGGACACTGAAGCTTTCTTT; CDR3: CASSETRGDTEAFF